This T cell receptor beta chain was sequenced in a study of blood T cell repertoires in COVID-19. V was shortened by 1 base and J by 0 bases, with 10 bases between the two germline ends. Germline CDR1 is LGHNA and CDR2 is YNFKEQ. The CDR3 length is 15 residues. In the source study's methods: From reference gene primer amplification, estimates of nucleated cell counts were derived. Repertoires were generated with immunoSEQ multiplex PCR, while TCRdb's copy carries only in-frame clones and drops some. The D gene and trimming were derived from the DNA, and the V and J assignments and clone size from that table. The sample records 56,000 or so clones, 85% to 90% being singletons.

The chain recombines TRBV4-2 with TRBJ2-7; TRBD2 might be the D (5 bases). This receptor was obtained from a man aged 50 to 60 with acute or convalescent COVID-19. Material: peripheral blood. CDR3 region: CASSQAPGSSYEQYF. The CDR3 DNA follows: TGTGCCAGCAGCCAAGCTCCGGGGAGCTCCTACGAGCAGTACTTC.